Listed below are T cell receptor beta chains from one sample, sequenced in a study of blood T cell repertoires in COVID-19. Produced via immunoSEQ multiplex PCR; TCRdb's table is partial and in-frame only. The sample shows under 250,000 clones, roughly 78% of them seen only once. Sequencing used peripheral blood. Receptor source: a woman aged 40-49 years with acute or convalescent COVID-19. CDR3s include the opening cysteine and the closing phenylalanine or tryptophan. D genes are given only for firm matches. The size entry is marked missing in some rows and otherwise reads once, few, many or a size class.

d_call: -; clone_size: -; v_call: TRBV5-1; j_call: TRBJ2-1; cdr3_nt: TGCGCCAGCAGCTTAACCGGCAATGAGCAGTTCTTC; cdr3_aa: CASSLTGNEQFF
d_call: -; clone_size: -; v_call: TRBV7-2; j_call: TRBJ1-1; cdr3_nt: TGTGCCAGCAGCTTTAGCCAGGGGCCGTCCACTGAAGCTTTCTTT; cdr3_aa: CASSFSQGPSTEAFF
d_call: TRBD2; clone_size: -; v_call: TRBV3-1/TRBV3-2; j_call: TRBJ2-1; cdr3_nt: TGTGCCAGCAGCCGGACTGTTACTAGCGGGGGGGCAGATGAGCAGTTCTTC; cdr3_aa: CASSRTVTSGGADEQFF
d_call: -; clone_size: -; v_call: TRBV7-2; j_call: TRBJ1-1; cdr3_nt: TGTGCCAGCAGCTTATTGAGGATTGAAGCTTTCTTT; cdr3_aa: CASSLLRIEAFF
d_call: -; clone_size: few; v_call: TRBV27; j_call: TRBJ2-7; cdr3_nt: TGTGCCAGCAGTCCGCTAGCGTTCCCCTACGAGCAGTACTTC; cdr3_aa: CASSPLAFPYEQYF
d_call: TRBD2; clone_size: few; v_call: TRBV6-4; j_call: TRBJ2-2; cdr3_nt: TGTGCCAGCAGCGCGGGGGGGCCCCCTGGGGAGCTGTTTTTT; cdr3_aa: CASSAGGPPGELFF
d_call: TRBD2; clone_size: once; v_call: TRBV11-2; j_call: TRBJ2-7; cdr3_nt: TGTGCCAGCAGCATAACCGGGACTAGCGACTACGAGCAGTACTTC; cdr3_aa: CASSITGTSDYEQYF
d_call: -; clone_size: -; v_call: TRBV2; j_call: TRBJ2-2; cdr3_nt: TGTGCCAGCAGTGTTCGAGCGGAGGGAGGGGAGCTGTTTTTT; cdr3_aa: CASSVRAEGGELFF
d_call: TRBD2; clone_size: -; v_call: TRBV6-7; j_call: TRBJ2-7; cdr3_nt: TGTGCCAGCAGCTCGGGGGGCGAGCAGTACTTC; cdr3_aa: CASSSGGEQYF
d_call: -; clone_size: few; v_call: TRBV19; j_call: TRBJ2-4; cdr3_nt: TGTGCCAGTAGTCAGGTGGAGAACGGGGAGGACATTCAGTACTTC; cdr3_aa: CASSQVENGEDIQYF
d_call: -; clone_size: -; v_call: TRBV30; j_call: TRBJ1-4; cdr3_nt: TGTGCCTCTCAGCCGGGGGGGGAAAAACTGTTTTTT; cdr3_aa: CASQPGGEKLFF
d_call: TRBD1; clone_size: -; v_call: TRBV6-6; j_call: TRBJ1-5; cdr3_nt: TGTGCCAGCAGTCCGGGACAGGGGGCGACCAAAACATATAGCAATCAGCCCCAGCATTTT; cdr3_aa: CASSPGQGATKTYSNQPQHF
d_call: -; clone_size: -; v_call: TRBV29-1; j_call: TRBJ2-1; cdr3_nt: TGCAGCGTTGACGGGACAAAACTCTCCTACAATGAGCAGTTCTTC; cdr3_aa: CSVDGTKLSYNEQFF
d_call: -; clone_size: -; v_call: TRBV5-1; j_call: TRBJ2-5; cdr3_nt: TGCGCCAGCAGCTTGGGCGTTCTACCTCGGGGGCAAGAGACCCAGTACTTC; cdr3_aa: CASSLGVLPRGQETQYF
d_call: TRBD1; clone_size: -; v_call: TRBV2; j_call: TRBJ2-7; cdr3_nt: TGTGCCAGCAGCCGACAGGGGGCCCTAACTTCCTACGAGCAGTACTTC; cdr3_aa: CASSRQGALTSYEQYF
d_call: -; clone_size: -; v_call: TRBV19; j_call: TRBJ2-3; cdr3_nt: TGTGCCAGTATGGAGGGGGCAGGTCGAGCAGATACGCAGTATTTT; cdr3_aa: CASMEGAGRADTQYF
d_call: -; clone_size: -; v_call: TRBV6-2/TRBV6-3; j_call: TRBJ1-1; cdr3_nt: TGTGCCAGCAGTTTCGTTAACACTGAAGCTTTCTTT; cdr3_aa: CASSFVNTEAFF
d_call: -; clone_size: -; v_call: TRBV6-5; j_call: TRBJ1-1; cdr3_nt: TGTGCCAGCAGCACTGGGGCGGCCGTCGCTTTCTTT; cdr3_aa: CASSTGAAVAFF